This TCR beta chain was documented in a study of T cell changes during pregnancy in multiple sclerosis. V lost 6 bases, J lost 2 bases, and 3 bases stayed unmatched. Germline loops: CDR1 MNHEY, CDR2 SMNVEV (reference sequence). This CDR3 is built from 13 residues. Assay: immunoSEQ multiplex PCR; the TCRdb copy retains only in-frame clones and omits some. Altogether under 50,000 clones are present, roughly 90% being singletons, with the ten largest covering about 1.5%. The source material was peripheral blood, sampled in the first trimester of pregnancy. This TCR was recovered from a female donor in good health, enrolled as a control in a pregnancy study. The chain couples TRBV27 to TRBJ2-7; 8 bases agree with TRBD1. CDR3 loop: CASRDRGPYEQYF. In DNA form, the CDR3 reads TGTGCCAGCAGAGACAGGGGCCCCTACGAGCAGTACTTC.